The 12 T cell receptor beta chains listed next were all sequenced from one sample in a study (dated 2022 in TCRdb). Libraries were constructed by the immunoSEQ multiplex PCR assay. TCRdb mirrors the immuneACCESS table, restricted to in-frame sequences. Some clones are absent from its copies; in checked studies, under half trace to an unresolved V gene, and the reason for the others is unknown. The sample table records under 55,000 clones; over 90% of these occur just once. Together, the top ten hold about 10% of the sample. The sequencing input was PBMCs. These receptors all come from a man aged 40-49 years with rheumatoid arthritis.

This sequence joins TRBV2 and TRBJ1-2; 9 nucleotides line up with TRBD1. V lost 3 bases and J lost 8; bases outside the gene matches: 16. Germline-derived CDR1 and CDR2 are SNHLY and FYNNEI. The CDR3 is made up of 17 amino acids. CDR3 sequence reads: CASSDTRGQGAVKGYTF. CDR3 bases: TGTGCCAGCAGTGATACCCGGGGACAGGGAGCGGTAAAGGGCTACACCTTC.

The chain couples TRBV27 to TRBJ1-1; D is possibly TRBD1 (6 bases). Trimming took 2 bases from V and 4 from J, leaving 11 bases between them. CDR3 length equals 14 residues. CDR1 is MNHEY and CDR2 is SMNVEV in the germline V gene (reference sequence). The CDR3 DNA reads as TGTGCCAGCAGTTTAGGGGGGCTGGCCACTGAAGCTTTCTTT. As protein: CASSLGGLATEAFF.

This clone was counted between two and nine times. The rearrangement joins TRBV6-2 or TRBV6-3 to TRBJ1-4; D is undetermined. V gave up 6 bases and J gave up 8 bases, with 10 bases separating them. CDR1 and CDR2 (germline): MNHEY, SVGEGT. The CDR3 contains 12 residues. The CDR3 region is CASSAPREKLFF. The DNA for the CDR3 is TGTGCCAGCAGCGCCCCAAGAGAAAAACTGTTTTTT.

This chain connects TRBV7-9 to TRBJ2-1; TRBD1 or TRBD2 may be the D gene (5 bases each). The CDR3 is 13 amino acids. Germline assignment: CDR1 SEHNR and CDR2 FQNEAQ (reference sequence). Trimming left V 5 bases short and J 9 bases short, with 14 bases between. The CDR3 DNA sequence: TGTGCCAGCAGCCCCCCCACGGGGACTGAGCAGTTCTTC. Translation gives CASSPPTGTEQFF.

This rearrangement joins TRBV13 to TRBJ1-2, with D possibly being TRBD1 (6 bases). CDR1 is PRHDT and CDR2 is FYEKMQ in the germline V gene (reference sequence). The V and J ends lost 5 bases and 4 bases respectively, with 20 bases between them. The CDR3 has 16 amino acids. In nucleotides, the CDR3 is TGTGCCAGCAGCCTAGAGGGGGGCAGGGGCTTCTATGGCTACACCTTC. Its translation is CASSLEGGRGFYGYTF.

CDR3 protein: CAWSGSADTQYF. The CDR3 DNA reads as TGTGCCTGGAGCGGTTCGGCCGATACGCAGTATTTT. The chain joins TRBV30 to TRBJ2-3; D is uncertain. V was clipped by 3 bases and J by 6 bases, with 10 bases between them. Germline assignment: CDR1 GTSNPN and CDR2 SVGIG (reference sequence). CDR3 length: 12 amino acids.

The CDR3 nucleotides are TGTGCCAGCAGCGTGACTAGCGGGAGTGCGTGGCAAGAGACCCAGTACTTC. Protein: CASSVTSGSAWQETQYF. The chain uses TRBV9 and TRBJ2-5; 12 nucleotides match TRBD2. This CDR3 contains 17 residues. Germline loops: CDR1 SGDLS, CDR2 YYNGEE. V lost 2 bases, J lost 2 bases, and 7 bases stayed unmatched. Using reference TRBV9 and TRBJ2-5 for the parts outside the CDR3, the full variable domain is DSGVTQTPKHLITATGQRVTLRCSPRSGDLSVYWYQQSLDQGLQFLIQYYNGEERAKGNILERFSAQQFPDLHSELNLSSLELGDSALYFCASSVTSGSAWQETQYFGPGTRLLVL.

V gene TRBV10-3 combines with J gene TRBJ2-7; D perhaps matches TRBD2 (7 bases). V lost 4 bases to trimming and J lost 6 bases, with 10 bases between them. The CDR3 loop spans 12 amino acids. Germline V gene sequence: CDR1 ENHRY, CDR2 SYGVKD. The CDR3, as DNA: TGTGCCATCAGTGGTGGGGGGGCCGAGCAGTACTTC. Translating it yields CAISGGGAEQYF.

This clone occurred once. V usage is TRBV5-1 and J usage is TRBJ2-2; no definite D call. V lost 2 bases and J 0 bases, leaving 8 bases between the germline ends. Germline V gene sequence: CDR1 SGHRS, CDR2 YFSETQ. The CDR3 has 15 amino acids. Here the CDR3 DNA reads TGCGCCAGCAGCTTCGTCGGACCGAACACCGGGGAGCTGTTTTTT. Residues: CASSFVGPNTGELFF. Drawing the rest from reference TRBV5-1 and TRBJ2-2, the complete variable domain is KAGVTQTPRYLIKTRGQQVTLSCSPISGHRSVSWYQQTPGQGLQFLFEYFSETQRNKGNFPGRFSGRQFSNSRSEMNVSTLELGDSALYLCASSFVGPNTGELFFGEGSRLTVL.

The chain recombines TRBV18 with TRBJ1-2; possibly TRBD1 for D (6 bases). The ends were cut back, 4 bases at V and 8 bases at J, with 23 bases in the middle. Germline V gene data show CDR1 as KGHSH and CDR2 as LQKENI. The CDR3 runs to 16 residues. CDR3 loop: CASSQMPDSYYYGYTF. As DNA, the CDR3 is TGTGCCAGCTCACAGATGCCGGACAGCTACTATTACGGCTACACCTTC. Looking up the rest from reference TRBV18 and TRBJ1-2 gives the full variable domain: NAGVMQNPRHLVRRRGQEARLRCSPMKGHSHVYWYRQLPEEGLKFMVYLQKENIIDESGMPKERFSAEFPKEGPSILRIQQVVRGDSAAYFCASSQMPDSYYYGYTFGSGTRLTVV.

This chain connects TRBV28 to TRBJ2-3; 11 bases are shared with TRBD2. V trimming: 5 bases; J trimming: 5 bases; junction bases outside the gene matches: 9. The CDR3 loop spans 16 amino acids. CDR1 and CDR2 (germline): MDHEN, SYDVKM. The CDR3 DNA follows: TGTGCCAGCAGTCCGTATACTAGCGGGAGAATAGATACGCAGTATTTT. This encodes CASSPYTSGRIDTQYF.

The rearrangement joins TRBV7-3 to TRBJ2-1; D unclear. The CDR3 loop spans 13 amino acids. Germline V gene sequence: CDR1 SGHTA, CDR2 FQGTGA. V lost 3 bases and J 7 bases, leaving 10 bases between the germline ends. The chain's CDR3 is CASSLFSGNEQFF. The CDR3 DNA follows: TGTGCCAGCAGCTTGTTTTCCGGGAATGAGCAGTTCTTC.